This T cell receptor beta chain was identified in a study of T-cell memory formation after mild COVID-19. Trimming shortened V by 0 bases and J by 3 bases, and 17 bases separated the two germline ends. Germline V gives CDR1 MNHEY, CDR2 SVGEGT. This CDR3 spans 17 amino acids. TCRdb independently ran MiXCR on the 5' RACE reads; one entry per CDR3 protein. The table has some 130,000 distinct CDR3 sequences, approximately 15% seen once; the top ten hold about 15%. The V gene is TRBV6-2 or TRBV6-3, the J gene TRBJ1-2; D ambiguous. Material for sequencing was PBMCs or a T cell subset sorted from them (not recorded which). This clonotype was sampled from an adult woman who had mild COVID-19 (a few samples of this study predate the infection). Cell type and time point are not known. The CDR3 nucleotides read TGTGCCAGCAGTTACTCTCCCACAGCTATCTGGGACTATGGCTACACCTTC. Its protein product is CASSYSPTAIWDYGYTF.